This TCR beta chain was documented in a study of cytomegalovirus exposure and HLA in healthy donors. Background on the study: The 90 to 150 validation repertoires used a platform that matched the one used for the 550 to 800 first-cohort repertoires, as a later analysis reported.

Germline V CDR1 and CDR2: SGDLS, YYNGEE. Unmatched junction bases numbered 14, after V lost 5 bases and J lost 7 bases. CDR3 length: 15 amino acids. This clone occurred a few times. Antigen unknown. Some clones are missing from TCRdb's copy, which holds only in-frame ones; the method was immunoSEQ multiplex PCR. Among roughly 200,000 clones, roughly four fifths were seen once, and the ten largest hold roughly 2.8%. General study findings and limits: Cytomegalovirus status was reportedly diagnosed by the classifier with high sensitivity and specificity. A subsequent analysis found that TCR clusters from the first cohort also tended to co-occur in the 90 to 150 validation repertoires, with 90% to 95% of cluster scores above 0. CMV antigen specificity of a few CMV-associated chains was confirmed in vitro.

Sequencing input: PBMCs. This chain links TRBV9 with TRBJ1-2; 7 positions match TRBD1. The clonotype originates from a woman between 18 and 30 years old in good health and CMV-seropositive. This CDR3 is CASSITQGFRSGYTF. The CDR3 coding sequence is TGTGCCAGCAGTATTACACAGGGGTTCCGGTCTGGCTACACCTTC. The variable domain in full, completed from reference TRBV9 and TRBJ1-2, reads DSGVTQTPKHLITATGQRVTLRCSPRSGDLSVYWYQQSLDQGLQFLIQYYNGEERAKGNILERFSAQQFPDLHSELNLSSLELGDSALYFCASSITQGFRSGYTFGSGTRLTVV.